This T cell receptor (beta chain) was recovered during a study of regulatory dendritic cells for organ transplantation. General study findings and limits: Naive T cells showed high diversity, memory cells less, memory CD8+ least. Memory CD8+ clonal expansion seemed more limited with regulatory than mature dendritic cells. Considerable individual heterogeneity was seen in alloreactive memory CD8+ T cells.

CD4+ or CD8+ T cells were sorted as naive CD45RA+ or memory CD45RO+. After removal of 0 bases from V and 2 bases from J, the junction contained 7 bases not matched to a gene. From germline, CDR1 is SGHRS and CDR2 YFSETQ. The length of the CDR3 is 19 residues. Profiling relied on immunoSEQ multiplex PCR, and the TCRdb table lists in-frame clones only, not all of them. Altogether around 29,000 clones are present, more than 65% being singletons, with the ten largest covering around 0.38%. Turning to this clone: The antigen remains undetermined.

The rearrangement uses TRBV5-1 and TRBJ2-1; 14 positions match TRBD2. The receptor comes from a human donor in good health. The sequenced sample consisted of naive CD8+ T cells from blood. Subset reported: CD45RA+ naive T cells. The CDR3 protein is CASSLVGLAGGNTYNEQFF. In DNA form, the CDR3 reads TGCGCCAGCAGCTTGGTTGGACTAGCGGGGGGTAATACCTACAATGAGCAGTTCTTC.